This T cell receptor beta chain appears in the sequencing data of a study of CD8 T cells in ankylosing spondylitis. Points from the study as a whole: Ankylosing spondylitis blood appeared to carry a characteristic TCR beta motif of roughly 8 highly homologous variants. In the blood and synovial fluid of reactive arthritis, some motif variants had been previously reported.

V shed 6 bases, J shed 4 bases, and the junction held 9 bases outside the gene matches. The CDR3 consists of 16 residues. As regards this clonotype: Its specificity is not known.

Using its own MiXCR run on the 5' RACE reads, TCRdb lists one record per CDR3 protein. The table has some 800,000 distinct CDR3 sequences, 12% seen once; the top ten hold about 0.5%. The origin of this receptor is a male donor with ankylosing spondylitis. Sequenced sample: blood, either unsorted or a sorted T cell fraction (not recorded which). The chain has TRBV12-3 or TRBV12-4 and TRBJ2-1; 10 bases match TRBD1. CDR3 residues: CASSKDRDRGYNEQFF. The CDR3 nucleotides read TGTGCCAGCAGCAAAGACCGGGACAGGGGATACAATGAGCAGTTCTTC.